The rows below give T cell receptor beta chains drawn from one sample of a study of blood T cell repertoires in COVID-19. Assay used: immunoSEQ multiplex PCR; TCRdb lists only in-frame clones, some missing. Of a few hundred thousand clones in the sample, approximately 90% were seen once. The source material was PBMCs or T cells enriched from blood (not recorded which). The receptors here all came from a man aged 30 to 45 who had recovered from COVID-19. Both conserved end residues are part of each CDR3. A D gene is named only where the DNA matches it firmly. Only part of the rows carry a size: once, few, many, or a class if the clone is expanded.

TRBJ2-3,TRBD2,.,TRBV14,TGTGCCAGCAGGAAGAGCGGGAGCGGAACAGATACGCAGTATTTT,CASRKSGSGTDTQYF
TRBJ2-1,TRBD2,.,TRBV10-1,TGCGCCAGCAGTGAGTTCAGCGGGAGTGACAATGAGCAGTTCTTC,CASSEFSGSDNEQFF
TRBJ2-7,TRBD1,.,TRBV27,TGTGCCAGCAGACCGACAGGGGGCGGCTCCTACGAGCAGTACTTC,CASRPTGGGSYEQYF
TRBJ1-4,TRBD1,.,TRBV18,TGTGCCAGCTCACTCGGACAGGGAGATGAAAAACTGTTTTTT,CASSLGQGDEKLFF
TRBJ2-1,TRBD2,.,TRBV7-9,TGTGCCAGCAGCTTAGCGTGGCGGGAGGTTAATGAGCAGTTCTTC,CASSLAWREVNEQFF
TRBJ2-7,.,few,TRBV10-3,TGTGCCATCAGTGGACAGGCCTACGAGCAGTACTTC,CAISGQAYEQYF
TRBJ2-7,.,.,TRBV19,TGTGCCAGTAGAAAGTCTCAGAACTCCTACGAGCAGTACTTC,CASRKSQNSYEQYF
TRBJ2-2,.,few,TRBV13,TGTGCCAGCAGCTCAAAACCGGGACTCTTTACCGGGGAGCTGTTTTTT,CASSSKPGLFTGELFF
TRBJ1-5,.,.,TRBV13,TGTGCCAGCAGCTTAGGCGGAGCAAAAGATAGCAATCAGCCCCAGCATTTT,CASSLGGAKDSNQPQHF
TRBJ1-2,.,.,TRBV5-1,TGCGCCAGCAGCTTGGGATTCGCTCAGGGCGTTCCTGGCTACACCTTC,CASSLGFAQGVPGYTF
TRBJ2-2,.,.,TRBV10-3,TGTGCCATCGGCCGTGAGGTGGGCGGGGAGCTGTTTTTT,CAIGREVGGELFF
TRBJ1-1,.,few,TRBV5-1,TGCGCCAGCAGCGCCCGCTCGGGGATGAACACTGAAGCTTTCTTT,CASSARSGMNTEAFF
TRBJ2-3,.,.,TRBV3-1/TRBV3-2,TGTGCCAGCAGCCGCCTTTTGGGGACTACAGATACGCAGTATTTT,CASSRLLGTTDTQYF
TRBJ2-7,.,.,TRBV7-8,TGTGCCAGCAGCTTAGCACTAAGCTACGAGCAGTACTTC,CASSLALSYEQYF
TRBJ2-1,TRBD2,.,TRBV7-2,TGTGCCAGCAGCTACGCCGGGCGGGAGTTGAATGAGCAGTTCTTC,CASSYAGRELNEQFF
TRBJ1-4,.,.,TRBV18,TGTGCCAGCTCACCACCGTTGGGGCTAAATGAAAAACTGTTTTTT,CASSPPLGLNEKLFF
TRBJ2-3,TRBD2,.,TRBV10-3,TGTGCCATCAGTGGCGTCGGGAGGATAGATACGCAGTATTTT,CAISGVGRIDTQYF
TRBJ2-3,TRBD2,.,TRBV15,TGTGCCACCAGCGGTACTAGCGGGAAAACAGATACGCAGTATTTT,CATSGTSGKTDTQYF
TRBJ2-1,.,.,TRBV7-9,TGTGCCAGCAGCTTAGAGGCCAGGGCCAATGAGCAGTTCTTC,CASSLEARANEQFF
TRBJ2-7,TRBD1,.,TRBV5-5,TGTGCCAGCAGCCAATTTTGGGACAGCTACGAGCAGTACTTC,CASSQFWDSYEQYF
TRBJ2-4,TRBD1,.,TRBV2,TGTGCCAGCAGTGCCGGGACAGGGGGCAAGAACATTCAGTACTTC,CASSAGTGGKNIQYF
TRBJ1-1,.,.,TRBV7-6,TGTGCCAGCAGCTTAGAGGAGAGAGGAATGAACACTGAAGCTTTCTTT,CASSLEERGMNTEAFF
TRBJ2-5,TRBD1,once,TRBV2,TGTGCCGCTATACCGGGACAGGTCCAAGAGACCCAGTACTTC,CAAIPGQVQETQYF
TRBJ2-5,TRBD2,.,TRBV5-6,TGTGCCAGCAGCTTGGCCAAGGGACTAGCGGCCTTGTACCAAGAGACCCAGTACTTC,CASSLAKGLAALYQETQYF
TRBJ2-1,TRBD2,.,TRBV11-2,TGTGCCAGCGCCAAACTAGCGGGAGGGGGTGACAATGAGCAGTTCTTC,CASAKLAGGGDNEQFF
TRBJ2-1,TRBD2,.,TRBV29-1,TGCAGCGTACTAGCGGATAAGAATGAGCAGTTCTTC,CSVLADKNEQFF
TRBJ2-7,.,few,TRBV6-5,TGTGCCAGCAGTTACCACGACAGCTACGAGCAGTACTTC,CASSYHDSYEQYF
TRBJ2-1,TRBD2,.,TRBV28,TGTGCCAGCAGGATGTCTTTAGCGGGAGGGGGTATCGATGAGCAGTTCTTC,CASRMSLAGGGIDEQFF
TRBJ2-7,TRBD2,once,TRBV24-1,TGTGCCACCAGTGACGCGGGAGTGACTTACGAGCAGTACTTC,CATSDAGVTYEQYF
TRBJ2-5,.,.,TRBV10-3,TGTGCCATCAGTGTGGAACGGGGGGAGACCCAGTACTTC,CAISVERGETQYF
TRBJ1-1,TRBD1,.,TRBV6-5,TGTGCCAGCGGGAAAACAGGGGGCTTGGGCACTGAAGCTTTCTTT,CASGKTGGLGTEAFF
TRBJ2-1,TRBD1,.,TRBV28,TGTGCCAGCAGTTTAGTTACCGGGACAGGGAATGAGCAGTTCTTC,CASSLVTGTGNEQFF
TRBJ2-3,TRBD2,few,TRBV29-1,TGCAGCGTTGGGGAGTCCGGGACTAGCGGAGGCACGCAGTATTTT,CSVGESGTSGGTQYF
TRBJ1-3,.,.,TRBV29-1,TGCAGCGTCCAAGTGGGGGGACTAAGAGGAAACACCATATATTTT,CSVQVGGLRGNTIYF
TRBJ1-1,.,.,TRBV28,TGTGCCAGCAGCCGCGGGGGGTTTACAACTGAAGCTTTCTTT,CASSRGGFTTEAFF
TRBJ2-7,.,.,TRBV5-4,TGTGCCAGCAGCTCCGACATGGACTACGAGCAGTACTTC,CASSSDMDYEQYF
TRBJ1-1,.,few,TRBV28,TGTGCCAGCATAACCCGGGACACCTTGAACACTGAAGCTTTCTTT,CASITRDTLNTEAFF
TRBJ2-2,TRBD1,.,TRBV5-1,TGCGCCAGCAGCGACCGACAGGGCAGGAACACCGGGGAGCTGTTTTTT,CASSDRQGRNTGELFF
TRBJ1-2,TRBD1,once,TRBV3-1/TRBV3-2,TGTGCCAGCAGCCCGATCGCCGGGACAGGGTATGGCTACACCTTC,CASSPIAGTGYGYTF
TRBJ2-2,.,.,TRBV7-6,TGTGCCAGCAGCTTAGCCGGGGGAACAGTTTCCGGGGAGCTGTTTTTT,CASSLAGGTVSGELFF
TRBJ1-3,.,.,TRBV3-1/TRBV3-2,TGTGCCAGCAGCCCTCCCCGCGGGAACACCATATATTTT,CASSPPRGNTIYF
TRBJ2-1,.,.,TRBV27,TGTGCCAGCAGTTTATTTTACGGCAATGAGCAGTTCTTC,CASSLFYGNEQFF
TRBJ1-1,.,.,TRBV5-1,TGCGCCAGCAGCCCTGGACAAGTCATGAACACTGAAGCTTTCTTT,CASSPGQVMNTEAFF
TRBJ2-6,TRBD1,.,TRBV7-9,TGTGCCAGCAGCTTAGGACAGGGAAACTCTGGGGCCAACGTCCTGACTTTC,CASSLGQGNSGANVLTF